These 20 T cell receptor beta chains originate from one sample sequenced in a study of response to subunit inactivated influenza vaccine. A single record per CDR3 protein comes from TCRdb applying MiXCR to the RT-PCR reads. The sample lists about 650,000 distinct CDR3 sequences, around 16% occurring once. Sample: PBMCs from blood, taken roughly 13 days after vaccination. These receptors were obtained from a man aged 50-59 years who received an inactivated influenza vaccine.

At least ten counts were recorded for this clonotype. This chain connects TRBV20-1 to TRBJ2-5; D call uncertain. The CDR3 runs 12 residues. The V end lost 3 bases, the J end lost 3 bases, and 8 bases lay between the germline ends. Looked up from germline, CDR1 is DFQATT and CDR2 is SNEGSKA (reference sequence). CDR3 nucleotide sequence: TGCAGTGCTAGGGGCCCCGAAGAGACCCAGTACTTC. Translation gives CSARGPEETQYF.

This clonotype was seen only a few times. The CDR3 protein is CASGSRTSGGTDTQYF. The CDR3 coding sequence is TGTGCTAGTGGTTCCCGAACTAGCGGAGGCACAGATACGCAGTATTTT. The J gene is TRBJ2-3, the V gene TRBV12-5, with 8 bases matching TRBD2. J was trimmed by 1 base and V by 4 bases; bases with no gene match: 7. The CDR3 runs to 16 residues. Looked up from germline, CDR1 is LGHNT and CDR2 is FRNRAP.

The chain recombines TRBV7-9 with TRBJ2-5, with 7 nucleotides matching TRBD2. Per germline, CDR1 SEHNR and CDR2 FQNEAQ (reference sequence). V dropped 5 bases and J dropped 5; count of bases not matched to a gene: 11. The CDR3 spans 15 residues. As DNA, the CDR3 is TGTGCCAGCAGCGAACCGGGAGGAAGGGTTGAGACCCAGTACTTC. Translating it yields CASSEPGGRVETQYF.

This chain uses TRBV5-1 with TRBJ2-7, with 7 bases matching TRBD1. V was pared by 0 bases and J by 1 base, with 10 bases of the junction left unmatched. CDR1 and CDR2 (germline): SGHRS, YFSETQ. This CDR3 comprises 17 residues. In nucleotides, the CDR3 is TGCGCCAGCAGCTTGGCCGGAAAGGGGGCCGGGTCCTACGAGCAGTACTTC. Translation: CASSLAGKGAGSYEQYF. Combining the CDR3 with reference TRBV5-1 and TRBJ2-7 gives the whole variable domain KAGVTQTPRYLIKTRGQQVTLSCSPISGHRSVSWYQQTPGQGLQFLFEYFSETQRNKGNFPGRFSGRQFSNSRSEMNVSTLELGDSALYLCASSLAGKGAGSYEQYFGPGTRLTVT.

This clonotype was picked up a small number of times. V is TRBV5-1 and J is TRBJ2-7; 10 nucleotides align to TRBD1. J lost 5 bases, V lost 0 bases, and 5 bases had no gene match. There are 15 residues in the CDR3. Per the germline V gene, CDR1 is SGHRS and CDR2 is YFSETQ. CDR3 DNA sequence: TGCGCCAGCAGCTTGGCGGGACAGGGGTTCAACGAGCAGTACTTC. This sequence encodes CASSLAGQGFNEQYF.

The J gene is TRBJ2-1, the V gene TRBV7-3; D is uncertain. CDR1 and CDR2 (germline): SGHTA, FQGTGA. V gave up 6 bases and J gave up 3 bases, with 12 bases separating them. The CDR3 runs to 14 residues. The CDR3 coding sequence is TGTGCCAGCAGGTCCGAGCAGCTCTACAATGAGCAGTTCTTC. Translated, it gives CASRSEQLYNEQFF.

There are a few counts of this clonotype. This chain links TRBV6-1 with TRBJ2-7, with D maybe TRBD1 (6 bases). The CDR3 is 13 residues long. The V end was cut by 4 bases, the J end by 3 bases, with 10 bases between. The V gene's germline CDR1 is MNHNS and CDR2 SASEGT. CDR3 bases: TGTGCCAGCAGTGCCGGGACAATCTACGAGCAGTACTTC. The encoded protein is CASSAGTIYEQYF.

This sequence joins TRBV6-5 and TRBJ2-3; unclear D gene. This CDR3 is 13 amino acids long. The V end lost 2 bases, the J end lost 4 bases, and 7 bases lay between the germline ends. Germline CDR1 and CDR2: MNHEY and SVGAGI. The CDR3 protein is CASSYDRADTQYF. CDR3 nucleotides: TGTGCCAGCAGTTACGATCGTGCAGATACGCAGTATTTT.

J is TRBJ1-2 and V is TRBV28, with D possibly matching TRBD1 (5 bases). Per germline, CDR1 MDHEN and CDR2 SYDVKM. With 1 base removed from V and 1 base from J, the gap between germline ends came to 16 bases. CDR3 length: 17 amino acids. The CDR3 DNA reads TGTGCCAGCAGTTTATTGGGGCGCAGGATCATTAACTATGGCTACACCTTC. As protein: CASSLLGRRIINYGYTF.

This clonotype was found a few times. The chain employs TRBV20-1 and TRBJ2-7; D assignment may be TRBD1 or TRBD2 (6 bases each). The V end was cut by 5 bases, the J end by 2 bases, with 22 bases between. The CDR3 runs 16 residues. Germline V lookup: CDR1 DFQATT, CDR2 SNEGSKA (reference sequence). This chain's CDR3 is CSAEAPPGANPYEQYF. Here the CDR3 DNA reads TGCAGTGCTGAGGCCCCCCCGGGGGCCAATCCCTACGAGCAGTACTTC.

This chain links TRBV6-1 with TRBJ1-6, with a weak D call TRBD1 (5 bases). V lost 11 bases to trimming and J lost 0 bases, with 17 bases between them. CDR1 and CDR2 (germline): MNHNS, SASEGT. This CDR3 comprises 16 residues. The CDR3 coding sequence is TGTGCCTCCCGGACACTCGAAAGCTCCTATAATTCACCCCTCCACTTT. This translates into CASRTLESSYNSPLHF.

A few counts support this clonotype. The chain recombines TRBV12-3 or TRBV12-4 with TRBJ1-2; D is unclear. This CDR3 is 13 amino acids long. V gave up 6 bases and J gave up 3 bases, with 11 bases separating them. The DNA of the CDR3 is TGTGCCAGCAGCCCAGTCCTTTACTATGGCTACACCTTC. Translation: CASSPVLYYGYTF.

This clonotype was observed a handful of times. The rearrangement links TRBV10-1 to TRBJ2-2; the D is unclear. There are 15 residues in the CDR3. The ends were cut back, 2 bases at V and 4 bases at J, with 11 bases in the middle. Germline CDR1 and CDR2: WNHNN and SYGVQD (reference sequence). The CDR3 protein is CASSETGPRTGELFF. The CDR3 DNA sequence: TGCGCCAGCAGTGAGACTGGCCCACGCACCGGGGAGCTGTTTTTT.

This clonotype has only a few counts. The CDR3 DNA is TGTGCCATCAGAAGGACTAGCGGGAGGAGGGAGACCCAGTACTTC. Translated: CAIRRTSGRRETQYF. V and J are TRBV10-3 and TRBJ2-5; 14 bases align to TRBD2. CDR1 is ENHRY, CDR2 SYGVKD, per germline. V was pared by 6 bases and J by 5 bases, with 5 bases of the junction left unmatched. CDR3 length: 15 amino acids.

The chain has TRBV20-1 and TRBJ2-7; 7 bases are a match to TRBD2. Per the germline V gene, CDR1 is DFQATT and CDR2 is SNEGSKA (reference sequence). The CDR3 length is 16 residues. V lost 1 base and J lost 6; bases outside the gene matches: 15. CDR3 in amino acids: CSARVRAGTILSEQYF. The CDR3, as DNA: TGCAGTGCTAGAGTGAGGGCAGGGACTATTTTAAGCGAGCAGTACTTC.

Notes on this clonotype: A much larger clone lies a single base off, so this may be a read error. The rearrangement joins TRBV10-3 to TRBJ2-7; D call uncertain. Germline loops: CDR1 ENHRY, CDR2 SYGVKD. The CDR3 loop spans 12 amino acids. CDR3 in amino acids: CPISEFGDEQYF. The CDR3 DNA sequence: TGTCCCATCAGTGAGTTTGGGGACGAGCAGTACTTC.

This clonotype was observed a few times. The V call is TRBV5-1, the J call TRBJ1-1, with D possibly being TRBD1 (5 bases). Germline CDR1 and CDR2: SGHRS and YFSETQ. The CDR3 length is 15 residues. Trimming left V 0 bases short and J 1 base short, with 10 bases between. As DNA, the CDR3 is TGCGCCAGCAGCTTGGTCTCAAGGGGGAACACTGAAGCTTTCTTT. Its translation: CASSLVSRGNTEAFF.

This clonotype has at least ten counts. V and J are TRBV5-1 and TRBJ2-1; 8 positions agree with TRBD2. V lost 2 bases and J lost 3; bases outside the gene matches: 13. In germline, CDR1 is SGHRS, CDR2 YFSETQ. This CDR3 is 18 amino acids long. This CDR3 is CASSFKPAGERLYNEQFF. The CDR3 region has the DNA TGCGCCAGCAGCTTCAAACCAGCGGGGGAGCGCCTCTACAATGAGCAGTTCTTC.

The DNA for the CDR3 is TGTGCCAGCAGTCGGGACGGGAACTCTGGGGCCAACGTCCTGACTTTC. Amino acid sequence: CASSRDGNSGANVLTF. The chain links TRBV6-1 to TRBJ2-6; the D gene could be TRBD1 or TRBD2 (5 bases each). V was clipped by 5 bases and J by 0 bases, with 11 bases between them. The germline V gene has CDR1 MNHNS and CDR2 SASEGT. The CDR3 has 16 amino acids.

This rearrangement joins TRBV9 to TRBJ2-3; D uncertain. The length of the CDR3 is 14 residues. Per germline, CDR1 SGDLS and CDR2 YYNGEE. V was cut by 3 bases and J by 4 bases, with 12 bases left in between. The CDR3 nucleotides are TGTGCCAGCAGCGAGACCGGTCCCCCAGATACGCAGTATTTT. This sequence encodes CASSETGPPDTQYF.